This record covers a single T cell receptor (beta chain). These data originate in a study of blood T cell repertoires in COVID-19. Overall study: Samples taken during acute and convalescent COVID-19 were collected in the United States, Italy and Spain.

Profiled with immunoSEQ multiplex PCR; TCRdb holds only in-frame clones, not every one. The sample shows roughly 100,000 clones, approximately 79% of them seen only once. V shed 4 bases, J shed 8 bases, and the junction held 6 bases outside the gene matches. CDR1 and CDR2 from the germline V gene are GTSNPN and SVGIG (reference sequence). The CDR3 covers 13 residues. This clonotype was obtained from a man in his 70s with active or convalescent COVID-19. This rearrangement joins TRBV30 to TRBJ1-4, with 8 bases lining up with TRBD1. The sequenced sample was peripheral blood. The CDR3 loop reads CAWIGQGREKLFF. CDR3 bases: TGTGCCTGGATAGGACAGGGCAGGGAAAAACTGTTTTTT. Together with reference TRBV30 and TRBJ1-4, the CDR3 gives the full variable domain: SQTIHQWPATLVQPVGSPLSLECTVEGTSNPNLYWYRQAAGRGLQLLFYSVGIGQISSEVPQNLSASRPQDRQFILSSKKLLLSDSGFYLCAWIGQGREKLFFGSGTQLSVL.